This T cell receptor (beta chain) appears in the sequencing data of a study of shared clonotypes between healthy human individuals. Profiled with immunoSEQ multiplex PCR; TCRdb holds only in-frame clones, not every one. The sample has 1,400,000 or so clones; 98% are singletons. This CDR3 has 18 residues. This clonotype was obtained from a man aged 25 to 40 in good health. Sequencing was performed on naive CD4+ T cells sorted from blood. Subset reported: CD45RA+ positively selected. The chain employs TRBV21-1 and TRBJ2-1; TRBD2 was called by the table and not checked on the DNA. TRBV21-1 has pseudogene status. DNA for the CDR3: TGTGCCAGCAGCAAATGGGTCTCACTAGCGCCTAAATTCAATGAGCAGTTCTTC. Residues: CASSKWVSLAPKFNEQFF.